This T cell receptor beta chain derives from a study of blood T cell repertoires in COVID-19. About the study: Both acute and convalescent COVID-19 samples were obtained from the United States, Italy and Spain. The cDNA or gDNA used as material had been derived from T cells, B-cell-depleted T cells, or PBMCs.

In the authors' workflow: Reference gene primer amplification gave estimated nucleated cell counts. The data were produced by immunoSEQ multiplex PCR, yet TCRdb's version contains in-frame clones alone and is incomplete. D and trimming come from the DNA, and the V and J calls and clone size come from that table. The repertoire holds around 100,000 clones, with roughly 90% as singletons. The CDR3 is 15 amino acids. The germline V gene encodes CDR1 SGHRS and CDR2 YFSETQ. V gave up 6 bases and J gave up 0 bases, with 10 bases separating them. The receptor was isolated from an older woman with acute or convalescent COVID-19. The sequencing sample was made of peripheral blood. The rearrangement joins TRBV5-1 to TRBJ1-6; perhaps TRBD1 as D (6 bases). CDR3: CASMADSSYNSPLHF. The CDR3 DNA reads TGCGCCAGCATGGCGGACAGCTCCTATAATTCACCCCTCCACTTT.